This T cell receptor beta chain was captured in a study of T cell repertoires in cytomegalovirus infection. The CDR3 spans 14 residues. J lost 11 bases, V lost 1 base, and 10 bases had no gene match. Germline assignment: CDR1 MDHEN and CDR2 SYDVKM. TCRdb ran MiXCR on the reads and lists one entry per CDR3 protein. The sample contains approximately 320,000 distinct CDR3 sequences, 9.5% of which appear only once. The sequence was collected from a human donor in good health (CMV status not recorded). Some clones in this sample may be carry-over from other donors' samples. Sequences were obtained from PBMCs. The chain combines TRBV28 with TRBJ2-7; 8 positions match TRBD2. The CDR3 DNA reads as TGTGCCAGCAGTTTATCTGGAGCGGGAGTGGAGGAGTACTTC. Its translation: CASSLSGAGVEEYF.